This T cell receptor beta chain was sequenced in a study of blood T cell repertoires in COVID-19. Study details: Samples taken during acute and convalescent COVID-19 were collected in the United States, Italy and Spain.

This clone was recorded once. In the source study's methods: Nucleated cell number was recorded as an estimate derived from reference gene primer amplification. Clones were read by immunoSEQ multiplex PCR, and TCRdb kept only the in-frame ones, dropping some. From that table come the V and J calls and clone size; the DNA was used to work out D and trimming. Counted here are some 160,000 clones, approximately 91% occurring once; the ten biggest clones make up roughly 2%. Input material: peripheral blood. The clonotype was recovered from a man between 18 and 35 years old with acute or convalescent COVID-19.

CDR3 nucleotide sequence: TGTGCCAGTAGTATAGATCTATCCGCCCTCTCCTACAATGAGCAGTTCTTC. This gives the protein CASSIDLSALSYNEQFF. The chain carries TRBV19 and TRBJ2-1; no clear D. This CDR3 has 17 amino acids. Per germline, CDR1 LNHDA and CDR2 SQIVND (reference sequence). Between the trimmed V and J ends, which lost 0 bases and 0 bases, there was a span of 12 bases.